This T cell receptor (beta chain) was sequenced in a study of technical replicates of blood from a handful of donors (dated by TCRdb to the late 2010s). Trimming takes 2 bases from V and 2 bases from J, and the germline ends sit 13 bases apart. From its cysteine to its phenylalanine, the CDR3 spans 16 amino acids. The kept DNA is CDR3 alone, 48 bases in frame from the first base. CDR1 MGHDK and CDR2 SYGVNS were looked up in the germline V gene. Points on this clone: What antigen it recognizes has not been identified. No base quality values were provided; no much bigger clone lies one nucleotide off.

Library method: the immunoSEQ multiplex PCR assay. Entries here come from immuneACCESS through TCRdb and include only in-frame sequences with V and J called. Some clones fail to appear in such tables; in the studies checked, an unresolved V gene covers under half of the shortfall, and the cause of the remainder is unknown. The sample has about 84,000 clones on record, about 97% of them singletons. 0.15% to 0.2% of the sample is in the top ten clones. Here the chain combines TRBV25-1 and TRBJ1-5, with no confidently assigned D gene. The specimen sequenced was T cells isolated from PBMCs. The sequence derives from a human donor in good health. The CDR3 sequence is CASSESGGNGNQPQHF. In nucleotide form, the sequence is TGTGCCAGCAGTGAAAGTGGAGGAAACGGCAATCAGCCCCAGCATTTT.